Listed below are T cell receptor beta chains from one sample, sequenced in a study of blood T cell repertoires in COVID-19. Clones were read by immunoSEQ multiplex PCR, and TCRdb kept only the in-frame ones, dropping some. Of hundreds of thousands of clones in the sample, 86% are singletons; the top ten hold just over 7%. Sample: peripheral blood. These TCRs come from a woman aged 55-75 years with COVID-19, enrolled during active disease. Both conserved end residues are part of each CDR3. A D gene is named only where the DNA matches it firmly. For some rows the clone size is stated as once, few or many, or as a class when expanded; others skip it.

V gene: TRBV5-1; clone size: .; D gene: .; J gene: TRBJ2-3; CDR3 protein: CASSFRGTDTQYF; CDR3 DNA: TGCGCCAGCAGCTTCCGGGGCACAGATACGCAGTATTTT
V gene: TRBV6-4; clone size: .; D gene: .; J gene: TRBJ1-2; CDR3 protein: CASSVLLHLEGYTF; CDR3 DNA: TGTGCCAGCAGTGTACTGTTACACCTAGAGGGCTACACCTTC
V gene: TRBV4-1; clone size: .; D gene: TRBD1; J gene: TRBJ2-3; CDR3 protein: CASSHIGQGALSDTQYF; CDR3 DNA: TGCGCCAGCAGCCACATAGGACAGGGGGCTTTGTCGGATACGCAGTATTTT
V gene: TRBV7-9; clone size: .; D gene: .; J gene: TRBJ1-3; CDR3 protein: CASSLGTTGNTIYF; CDR3 DNA: TGTGCCAGCAGCCTCGGGACAACCGGAAACACCATATATTTT
V gene: TRBV7-8; clone size: once; D gene: TRBD1; J gene: TRBJ1-3; CDR3 protein: CASSEGQAGTIYF; CDR3 DNA: TGTGCCAGCAGCGAAGGACAGGCGGGCACCATATATTTT
V gene: TRBV11-2; clone size: .; D gene: .; J gene: TRBJ2-5; CDR3 protein: CASSPWGSQETQYF; CDR3 DNA: TGTGCCAGCAGCCCCTGGGGCTCTCAAGAGACCCAGTACTTC
V gene: TRBV4-1; clone size: .; D gene: TRBD1; J gene: TRBJ1-5; CDR3 protein: CASSQAGQEINQPQHF; CDR3 DNA: TGCGCCAGCAGCCAAGCGGGACAGGAAATCAATCAGCCCCAGCATTTT
V gene: TRBV18; clone size: .; D gene: .; J gene: TRBJ1-4; CDR3 protein: CASSPRKPSNEKLFF; CDR3 DNA: TGTGCCAGCTCACCCAGGAAGCCCTCTAATGAAAAACTGTTTTTT
V gene: TRBV6-1; clone size: .; D gene: TRBD1; J gene: TRBJ2-7; CDR3 protein: CASSEWGQGSYEQYF; CDR3 DNA: TGTGCCAGCAGTGAATGGGGACAGGGTTCCTACGAGCAGTACTTC
V gene: TRBV27; clone size: .; D gene: TRBD1; J gene: TRBJ2-3; CDR3 protein: CASSSRQGALFTDTQYF; CDR3 DNA: TGTGCCAGCAGTTCCCGACAGGGCGCCTTATTCACAGATACGCAGTATTTT
V gene: TRBV2; clone size: .; D gene: .; J gene: TRBJ2-3; CDR3 protein: CATPRGQSSTDTQYF; CDR3 DNA: TGTGCCACCCCTCGAGGGCAGTCTAGCACAGATACGCAGTATTTT
V gene: TRBV6-5; clone size: .; D gene: TRBD1; J gene: TRBJ1-5; CDR3 protein: CASSGTGGSNQPQHF; CDR3 DNA: TGTGCCAGTTCCGGGACAGGGGGCAGCAATCAGCCCCAGCATTTT
V gene: TRBV2; clone size: .; D gene: TRBD1; J gene: TRBJ2-1; CDR3 protein: CASSEQGAYNEQFF; CDR3 DNA: TGTGCCAGCAGTGAACAGGGGGCCTACAATGAGCAGTTCTTC